A single sample gave rise to the 3 T cell receptor beta chains below, sequenced in a study of technical replicates of blood from a handful of donors (dated by TCRdb to the late 2010s). Receptor amplification or capture employed the immunoSEQ multiplex PCR assay. Held by TCRdb, this immuneACCESS table contains in-frame sequences only and omits some clones. Under half of the omission traces to an unresolved V gene where checked; the cause of the rest is unknown. The sample profile shows around 76,000 clones; approximately 97% of them were found once. Around 0.22% of the sample rests with the top ten. Sequencing input: T cells isolated from PBMCs. The source is a human donor in good health.

The chain links TRBV9 to TRBJ2-7; 7 positions match TRBD1. Germline loops: CDR1 SGDLS, CDR2 YYNGEE. Trimming at V came to 3 bases and at J to 7 bases, leaving 7 bases not matched to a gene. This CDR3 comprises 13 residues. CDR3 loop: CASSAGTVGEQYF. The CDR3 nucleotides read TGTGCCAGCAGCGCTGGGACAGTGGGGGAGCAGTACTTC.

The J gene is TRBJ1-1, the V gene TRBV5-1; no firm D call. This CDR3 comprises 14 residues. The germline CDR1 and CDR2 sequences are SGHRS and YFSETQ. Trimming shortened V by 3 bases and J by 6 bases, and 15 bases separated the two germline ends. In DNA form, the CDR3 reads TGCGCCAGCAGCTGGACCCGAGGAGGAGCTGAAGCTTTCTTT. Its protein product is CASSWTRGGAEAFF.

The chain joins TRBV6-1 to TRBJ1-2; D call uncertain. Trimming took 4 bases from V and 0 from J, leaving 12 bases between them. This CDR3 comprises 15 residues. CDR1 MNHNS and CDR2 SASEGT come from the germline V gene. The CDR3 is CASSGSSATNYGYTF. The CDR3 DNA reads as TGTGCCAGCAGTGGTTCGAGTGCAACTAACTATGGCTACACCTTC.